These 7 T cell receptor beta chains were sequenced from one sample in a study of STAT3 mutations in large granular lymphocyte leukemia. The study's findings and limits: In T-cell large granular lymphocyte leukemia, about half of patients showed multiple immunodominant subclonotypes.

Their specific antigens are unknown. Sequenced by immunoSEQ multiplex PCR; TCRdb stores in-frame clones only, minus some. Of under 15,000 clones in the sample, over 75% were seen once. Sequenced sample: peripheral blood mononuclear cells. These receptors were collected from a man between 60 and 75 years old with T-cell large granular lymphocyte leukemia. Some clones in this sample may be carry-over from other donors' samples.

The V call is TRBV6-1, the J call TRBJ2-5; 13 nucleotides align to TRBD2. The germline gives CDR1 MNHNS, CDR2 SASEGT. The CDR3 extends over 17 amino acids. Trimming at V came to 3 bases and at J to 0 bases, leaving 4 bases not matched to a gene. The CDR3 protein is CASSERLAGGNQETQYF. CDR3 DNA sequence: TGTGCCAGCAGTGAGAGACTAGCGGGAGGTAACCAAGAGACCCAGTACTTC.

The J gene is TRBJ1-2, the V gene TRBV6-5; D uncertain. V gave up 7 bases and J gave up 4 bases, with 16 bases separating them. Germline CDR1 is MNHEY and CDR2 is SVGAGI. This CDR3 contains 14 residues. The CDR3 reads CASTLDPKTYGYTF. CDR3 bases: TGTGCCAGCACCTTGGACCCGAAAACCTATGGCTACACCTTC.

The gene calls are TRBV6-7 and TRBJ1-5; D unclear. TRBV6-7 is designated an ORF whose function remains uncertain. V was cut by 9 bases and J by 7 bases, with 16 bases left in between. CDR3 length equals 13 residues. CDR3 amino acids: CARFPHFRQPQHF. The CDR3 DNA follows: TGTGCCAGATTTCCCCATTTCCGACAGCCCCAGCATTTT.

The gene calls are TRBV30 and TRBJ2-2; D may be TRBD2 (5 bases). This CDR3 is 13 amino acids long. The germline gives CDR1 GTSNPN, CDR2 SVGIG (reference sequence). The V end lost 3 bases, the J end lost 0 bases, and 5 bases lay between the germline ends. This chain's CDR3 is CAWSGTNTGELFF. DNA of the CDR3: TGTGCCTGGAGCGGGACGAACACCGGGGAGCTGTTTTTT.

The chain combines TRBV5-1 with TRBJ1-2; possibly TRBD1 for D (5 bases). Trimming left V 4 bases short and J 4 bases short, with 14 bases between. Looked up from germline, CDR1 is SGHRS and CDR2 is YFSETQ. This CDR3 is built from 14 residues. CDR3 in DNA: TGCGCCAGCAGCAGCCAGACAGACTCCTATGGCTACACCTTC. It yields the protein CASSSQTDSYGYTF.

The chain carries TRBV23-1 and TRBJ1-2; D is ambiguous. TRBV23-1 belongs to the ORF category, with a function that is uncertain. V lost 3 bases and J 10 bases, leaving 21 bases between the germline ends. This CDR3 region has 15 residues. The CDR3 DNA reads as TGCGCCAGCAGTCACCCCGCGGTTAGAGGGTGGCTCTACACCTTC. Residues: CASSHPAVRGWLYTF.

V gene TRBV9 combines with J gene TRBJ1-2; D may be TRBD1 (6 bases). From germline, CDR1 is SGDLS and CDR2 YYNGEE. Trimming removed 4 bases from V and 2 bases from J, with 9 bases in between. The CDR3 length is 13 residues. CDR3 loop: CASSPDRNYGYTF. CDR3 sequence (DNA): TGTGCCAGCAGCCCCGACAGGAACTATGGCTACACCTTC.